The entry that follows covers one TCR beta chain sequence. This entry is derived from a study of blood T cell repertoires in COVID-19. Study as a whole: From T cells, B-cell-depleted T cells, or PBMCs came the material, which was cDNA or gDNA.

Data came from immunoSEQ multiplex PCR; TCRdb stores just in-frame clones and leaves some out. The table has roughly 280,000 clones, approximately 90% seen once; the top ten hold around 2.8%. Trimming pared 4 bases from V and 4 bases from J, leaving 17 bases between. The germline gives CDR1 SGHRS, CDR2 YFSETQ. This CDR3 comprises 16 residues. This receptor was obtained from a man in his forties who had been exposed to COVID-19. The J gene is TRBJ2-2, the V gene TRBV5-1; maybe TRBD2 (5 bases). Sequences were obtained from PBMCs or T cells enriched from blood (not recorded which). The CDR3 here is CASSPPSGGGTGELFF. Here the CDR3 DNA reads TGCGCCAGCAGCCCGCCAAGCGGAGGCGGCACCGGGGAGCTGTTTTTT. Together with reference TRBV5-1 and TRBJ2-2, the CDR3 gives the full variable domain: KAGVTQTPRYLIKTRGQQVTLSCSPISGHRSVSWYQQTPGQGLQFLFEYFSETQRNKGNFPGRFSGRQFSNSRSEMNVSTLELGDSALYLCASSPPSGGGTGELFFGEGSRLTVL.